The sequence of this TCR beta chain was determined in a study of blood T cell repertoires in COVID-19. Whole-study context: COVID-19 samples, acute and convalescent, were from the United States, Italy and Spain. In each case, the material was cDNA or gDNA derived from T cells, B-cell-depleted T cells, or PBMCs.

The authors' processing: Estimated nucleated cell counts came from reference gene primer amplification. Method: immunoSEQ multiplex PCR; TCRdb's copy keeps in-frame clones and lacks some. V, J and clone size are taken as reported in that table, and D and trimming were inferred from the DNA itself. The sample lists some 34,000 clones; approximately 89% were seen once. In germline, CDR1 is LNHDA, CDR2 SQIVND (reference sequence). The V gene end was trimmed by 3 bases and the J gene end by 4 bases; junction bases not matched to a gene: 5. The CDR3 is made up of 14 amino acids. This clone was picked up one time.

Sequencing input: peripheral blood. The TCR comes from a human donor in a cohort sampled during active COVID-19. The chain carries TRBV19 and TRBJ2-5, with 7 bases matching TRBD1. The CDR3 nucleotides are TGTGCCAGTAGTATTACACAGGGGATAGAGACCCAGTACTTC. Translated, it gives CASSITQGIETQYF.